This T cell receptor beta chain was captured in a study of T cells after yellow fever vaccination (dated by TCRdb to between 2018 and 2021). Regarding the research as a whole: The SMART-Seq v4 Ultra Low Input RNA kit was used to prepare libraries from fractions with low cell numbers. To follow T-cell clones before and after primary and booster YFV17D yellow fever vaccination, bulk TCR alpha and beta repertoires were sequenced over time. Two healthy male donors, one aged 18 to 30 and one aged 30 to 40 years, made up the cohort. Blood was drawn at multiple timepoints before and after primary and secondary immunization, with bulk PBMC replicates and cell subsets isolated. The investigation overall reported the following: Computational filtering was needed because FACS-sorted repertoires could contain abundant contaminating clonotypes from the bulk population. The study included only a couple of donors, which limits how far the findings can be generalized. A small fraction of clonotypes appeared in both the CD4 and CD8 compartments, likely as a result of convergent recombination. Most clones expanded after primary vaccination were re-detected after the booster (96% of CD4 and 88% of CD8), suggesting broad memory maintenance. Compared with the primary T-cell response, the secondary T-cell response was weaker but faster, peaking on day 5 rather than day 15.

What this sample's treatment or condition label stands for: live attenuated yellow fever vaccine strain. At every blood-draw timepoint, two biological replicates of bulk PBMCs were collected. PBMCs were isolated from peripheral blood using a standard Ficoll-Paque protocol. TriZol was used to extract RNA from bulk PBMCs, CD4 and CD8 fractions, and dextramer-positive and dextramer-negative fractions. TCR cDNA was made using 5'RACE template switching, a step that added a universal primer site and unique molecular identifiers. Priming of cDNA synthesis was performed from both the TCR alpha and TCR beta constant segments. Libraries were amplified in two PCR steps, with sample barcodes and sequencing adapters added in the second step. Sequencing of libraries was done on Illumina HiSeq 2500 (2x100 bp) or NovaSeq (2x150 bp). The source study handled its data this way. MIGEC handled demultiplexing of reads and collapsing into UMI consensus sequences, while MiXCR performed V(D)J alignment. Vaccine-responding clonotypes were defined with edgeR using replicate PBMC samples, requiring FDR below 0.01 and a log2 fold change above 5 up to day 15. Bulk clonotypes were assigned CD4 or CD8 identity according to which sequenced CD4 or CD8 repertoire held them at higher abundance. TCRdb applied fastp at Q25 and MiXCR to the public reads, then kept only in-frame beta chains. Duplicate CDR3 protein sequences are folded into a single record with the most common DNA and genes. TCRdb, rather than the study authors, made the V and J calls. This sample has 610,000 or so distinct CDR3 sequences in its table, and roughly 12% of those were observed once. About 15% of the sample is in the top ten clones.

A word on this clonotype: Which antigen it targets is not known. No qualities accompany the bases; no much larger clone lies one base away.

Sequenced material: PBMCs, taken on the day of the yellow fever booster vaccination. The source of this sequence is a man aged 25-45 years who received the YFV17D yellow fever vaccine.

Here the CDR3 is given as CASSQDVLPGTYNEQFF. The DNA reads TGCGCCAGCAGCCAAGACGTACTCCCCGGGACCTACAATGAGCAGTTCTTC. Rearrangement joined TRBV4-3 to TRBJ2-1; TRBD2 is a possible D gene, resting on 5 matching bases. V loses 0 bases of germline sequence and J loses 2 bases, and the interval between the two ends is 14 bases. Inclusive of the bounding cysteine and phenylalanine, the CDR3 is 17 residues long. The retained sequence is limited to the CDR3, 51 bases, with the frame set at the first base. CDR1 and CDR2, looked up from the germline V gene, are LGHNA and YSLEER.